The T cell receptor beta chain under discussion was sequenced for a study of T-cell reconstitution after alpha-beta-depleted transplantation in children. For TCRbeta, the library was prepared with unique molecular identifiers. TCRdb independently ran MiXCR on the PCR reads; one entry per CDR3 protein. This table has 500,000 or so distinct CDR3 sequences, over 9.5% appearing once. Study observations and caveats: Several hundred expanded graft clones reportedly gave rise to the alpha-beta T cells present about two months after transplant. At the one-year point after transplant, T-cell counts and TCRbeta diversity were found to come mostly from T cells that had been newly produced. Recipient T cells and thymic progenitors that survived were the source of the high TCRbeta diversity seen at day 60 in some patients.

This clonotype was observed a handful of times. Its specificity is not known. This CDR3 is built from 12 residues. Germline CDR1 is SQVTM and CDR2 is ANQGSEA. J was trimmed by 5 bases and V by 6 bases; bases with no gene match: 6. The source is a female patient aged 2-9 years who had a stem cell transplant for aplastic anemia, so the T cells may come from the graft donor. The sample in question was PBMCs, mostly from graft donor cells, obtained 180 days after TCRalphabeta/CD19-depleted stem cell transplant. The chain uses TRBV29-1 and TRBJ2-5, with 7 positions matching TRBD1. The CDR3: CSVGQLKETQYF. CDR3 bases: TGCAGCGTGGGACAGTTAAAGGAGACCCAGTACTTC.